This entry describes one T cell receptor (beta chain). These data come from a study of T cell changes during pregnancy in multiple sclerosis. CDR1 is MNHEY, CDR2 SMNVEV, per germline (reference sequence). V was clipped by 6 bases and J by 3 bases; unmatched bases: 7. This CDR3 is 15 amino acids long. Only in-frame clones appear in the TCRdb table, and some are missing; sequencing was by immunoSEQ multiplex PCR. This table holds around 31,000 clones, roughly 89% found once. Source: CD4+ T cells from peripheral blood mononuclear cells, taken in the third trimester of pregnancy. The chain joins TRBV27 to TRBJ1-5, with TRBD1 identical over 8 bases. The TCR comes from a female donor in good health, enrolled as a control in a pregnancy study. As DNA, the CDR3 is TGTGCCAGCAGAAAAACAGGGGGACACAATCAGCCCCAGCATTTT. Translation gives CASRKTGGHNQPQHF.